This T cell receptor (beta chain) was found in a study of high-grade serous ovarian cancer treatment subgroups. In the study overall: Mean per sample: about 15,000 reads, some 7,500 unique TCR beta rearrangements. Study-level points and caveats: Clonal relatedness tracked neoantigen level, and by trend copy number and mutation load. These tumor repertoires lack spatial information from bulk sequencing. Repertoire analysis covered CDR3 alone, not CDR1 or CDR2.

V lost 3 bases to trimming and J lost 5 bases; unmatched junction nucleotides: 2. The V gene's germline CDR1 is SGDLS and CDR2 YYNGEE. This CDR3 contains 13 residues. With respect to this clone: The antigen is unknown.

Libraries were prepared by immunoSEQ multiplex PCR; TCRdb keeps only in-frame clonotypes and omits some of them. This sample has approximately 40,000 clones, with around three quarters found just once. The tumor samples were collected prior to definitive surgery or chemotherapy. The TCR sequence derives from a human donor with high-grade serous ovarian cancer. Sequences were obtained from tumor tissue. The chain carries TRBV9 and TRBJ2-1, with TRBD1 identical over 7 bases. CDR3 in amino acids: CASSAGQNNEQFF. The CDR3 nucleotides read TGTGCCAGCAGCGCGGGACAGAACAATGAGCAGTTCTTC.